Below are 16 T cell receptor beta chains sequenced from a single sample in a study of T cell responses to AZD1222 COVID-19 vaccine. Using immunoSEQ multiplex PCR, the repertoire was profiled, and TCRdb retains in-frame clones only, with some absent. The table shows tens of thousands of clones, with around 90% occurring only once. Source: peripheral blood, taken 28 days after the second AZD1222 dose. All receptors come from an adult who received the AZD1222 COVID-19 vaccine.

V is TRBV3-1 (or the pseudogene TRBV3-2) and J is TRBJ2-3; D perhaps matches TRBD1 (5 bases). V was pared by 2 bases and J by 6 bases, with 12 bases between. Germline lookup yields CDR1 LGHDT and CDR2 YNNKEL (reference sequence). The CDR3 consists of 14 residues. CDR3 loop: CASSQKGPSDTQYF. The CDR3 coding sequence is TGTGCCAGCAGCCAAAAGGGGCCCTCGGATACGCAGTATTTT.

The rearrangement joins TRBV7-3 to TRBJ2-3, with a tentative D call TRBD1 (5 bases). Germline V lookup: CDR1 SGHTA, CDR2 FQGTGA. V lost 5 bases, J lost 1 base, and 7 bases lay in between. The CDR3 has 13 amino acids. The CDR3 DNA sequence: TGTGCCAGCAGCCCACAGGGCACAGATACGCAGTATTTT. Translating gives CASSPQGTDTQYF.

V and J are TRBV3-1 (or the pseudogene TRBV3-2) and TRBJ2-7; 12 bases fit TRBD2. This CDR3 has 15 amino acids. V shed 4 bases, J shed 1 base, and the junction held 2 bases outside the gene matches. Germline V lookup: CDR1 LGHDT, CDR2 YNNKEL (reference sequence). The CDR3: CASSRGLAGSYEQYF. As DNA, the CDR3 is TGTGCCAGCAGCCGGGGACTAGCGGGTTCCTACGAGCAGTACTTC.

The J gene is TRBJ2-5, the V gene TRBV7-9; 8 bases align to TRBD2. The germline V gene encodes CDR1 SEHNR and CDR2 FQNEAQ (reference sequence). The CDR3 contains 17 residues. Trimming cost V 2 bases and J 0 bases; bases outside gene matches: 8. The CDR3 region has the DNA TGTGCCAGCAGCTTATCCCAAGGCGGGGGGCACCAAGAGACCCAGTACTTC. It specifies CASSLSQGGGHQETQYF.

The chain couples TRBV19 to TRBJ2-7; D perhaps matches TRBD1 (6 bases). The CDR3 spans 14 residues. CDR1 is LNHDA, CDR2 SQIVND, per germline (reference sequence). V lost 3 bases, J lost 3 bases, and 12 bases lay in between. The CDR3 region has the DNA TGTGCCAGTAGTATTGTGAGGGGGAGCTACGAGCAGTACTTC. Its protein is CASSIVRGSYEQYF.

The chain carries TRBV9 and TRBJ2-3, with 9 positions matching TRBD2. The junction had 10 bases not matched to a gene; V was cut back by 3 bases and J by 2 bases. The germline gives CDR1 SGDLS, CDR2 YYNGEE. The CDR3 is 17 residues long. CDR3 in amino acids: CASSAEREALDTDTQYF. The CDR3 nucleotides are TGTGCCAGCAGCGCCGAGCGGGAGGCCCTAGACACAGATACGCAGTATTTT.

As for this clone: Sequence at one end of the junction differs from germline and may be a read error. The rearrangement links TRBV7-7 to TRBJ2-1; no clear D gene. CDR1 is SSHAT and CDR2 is FNYEAQ in the germline V gene (reference sequence). The CDR3 has 12 amino acids. The CDR3 spells CASSPVGNEQFF. CDR3 in DNA: TGTGCTAGCAGCCCGGTGGGGAATGAGCAGTTCTTC. The full variable domain, completed using reference TRBV7-7 and TRBJ2-1, is GAGVSQSPRYKVTKRGQDVTLRCDPISSHATLYWYQQALGQGPEFLTYFNYEAQPDKSGLPSDRFSAERPEGSISTLTIQRTEQRDSAMYRCASSPVGNEQFFGPGTRLTVL.

This rearrangement joins TRBV21-1 to TRBJ1-4; the D call TRBD1 from the table was never checked on the DNA. TRBV21-1 is a pseudogene. This CDR3 spans 17 amino acids. This chain's CDR3 is CASSTKVGTGEEGKLFF. CDR3 bases: TGTGCCAGCAGCACCAAAGTGGGAACAGGGGAGGAAGGAAAACTGTTTTTT.

The gene calls are TRBV10-3 and TRBJ2-1; D remains ambiguous. The germline V gene has CDR1 ENHRY and CDR2 SYGVKD. This CDR3 has 12 amino acids. Trimming took off 6 bases at V and 9 bases at J, with 12 bases between the two ends. This chain's CDR3 is CAISGSQVEQFF. DNA of the CDR3: TGTGCCATCAGCGGCAGCCAAGTTGAGCAGTTCTTC.

The CDR3 here is CASSHPGLATQETQYF. The CDR3 DNA reads as TGTGCCAGCAGCCACCCGGGACTAGCGACCCAAGAGACCCAGTACTTC. V usage is TRBV7-8 and J usage is TRBJ2-5, with 10 bases lining up with TRBD2. V was pared by 5 bases and J by 1 base, with 7 bases of the junction left unmatched. This CDR3 contains 16 residues. Germline CDR1 and CDR2: SGHVS and FQNEAQ.

The V gene is TRBV20-1, the J gene TRBJ2-5, with 10 bases matching TRBD2. Looked up from germline, CDR1 is DFQATT and CDR2 is SNEGSKA (reference sequence). This CDR3 contains 15 residues. J was trimmed by 1 base and V by 3 bases; bases with no gene match: 5. The CDR3 reads CSASPWTSGQETQYF. CDR3 coding DNA: TGCAGTGCTAGTCCCTGGACTAGCGGCCAAGAGACCCAGTACTTC.

J is TRBJ2-7 and V is TRBV3-1 (or the pseudogene TRBV3-2); possibly TRBD2 for D (5 bases). Looked up from germline, CDR1 is LGHDT and CDR2 is YNNKEL (reference sequence). The CDR3 is made up of 19 amino acids. Trimming removed 1 base from V and 1 base from J, with 23 bases in between. In DNA, the CDR3 is TGTGCCAGCAGCCAAGGACCAGGAGGCGGCGGTCTATTTTCCTACGAGCAGTACTTC. Translating gives CASSQGPGGGGLFSYEQYF.

V usage is TRBV28 and J usage is TRBJ2-7; perhaps TRBD1 as D (6 bases). Germline-derived CDR1 and CDR2 are MDHEN and SYDVKM. The CDR3 has 15 residues. Trimming removed 4 bases from V and 6 bases from J, with 19 bases in between. The CDR3 bases are TGTGCCAGCAGTTCCGGCCAGACAGGCCGTGGCGAGCAGTACTTC. Protein: CASSSGQTGRGEQYF. The full variable domain, its missing parts supplied by reference TRBV28 and TRBJ2-7, is DVKVTQSSRYLVKRTGEKVFLECVQDMDHENMFWYRQDPGLGLRLIYFSYDVKMKEKGDIPEGYSVSREKKERFSLILESASTNQTSMYLCASSSGQTGRGEQYFGPGTRLTVT.

The V and J genes are TRBV6-5 and TRBJ1-6; no reliable D call. The V end lost 5 bases, the J end lost 8 bases, and 10 bases lay between the germline ends. This CDR3 region has 13 residues. Germline CDR1 is MNHEY and CDR2 is SVGAGI. DNA for the CDR3: TGTGCCAGCAGTCCGGAGATCCATTCACCCCTCCACTTT. Translation gives CASSPEIHSPLHF.

The genes are TRBV3-1 (or the pseudogene TRBV3-2) and TRBJ1-2; 9 bases map to TRBD1. Germline CDR1 reads LGHDT; CDR2 reads YNNKEL (reference sequence). The CDR3 extends over 17 amino acids. The trim removed 4 bases at V and 6 bases at J, leaving 15 bases unmatched. CDR3 residues: CASSPWETGTGYDGYTF. DNA for the CDR3: TGTGCCAGCAGCCCTTGGGAAACCGGGACAGGGTATGATGGCTACACCTTC.

In its sample, this clone was seen once. V and J are TRBV9 and TRBJ2-2, with TRBD2 matching 11 bases. The junction had 0 bases not matched to a gene; V was cut back by 0 bases and J by 5 bases. The germline V gene encodes CDR1 SGDLS and CDR2 YYNGEE. The CDR3 extends over 15 amino acids. The CDR3 loop reads CASSVGLAGTGELFF. Written as DNA, the CDR3 is TGTGCCAGCAGCGTAGGACTAGCGGGGACCGGGGAGCTGTTTTTT.